The 25 T cell receptor beta chains below all came from one sample that was sequenced in a study of blood T cell repertoires in COVID-19. Assay used: immunoSEQ multiplex PCR; TCRdb lists only in-frame clones, some missing. The sample contains about 80,000 clones, approximately 88% of which appear only once. The material sequenced was peripheral blood. Receptors originate from a woman at least 80 years old with active or convalescent COVID-19.

The chain recombines TRBV10-1 with TRBJ2-1; 8 nucleotides match TRBD2. Germline CDR1 WNHNN, CDR2 SYGVQD (reference sequence). This CDR3 comprises 19 residues. Germline trimming cut 3 bases from V and 0 bases from J; bases unmatched to any gene: 13. The CDR3 region is CASSDLGVAGTSSYNEQFF. In nucleotides, the CDR3 is TGCGCCAGCAGTGACTTAGGGGTAGCGGGAACGAGCTCCTACAATGAGCAGTTCTTC.

The V call is TRBV28, the J call TRBJ2-7, with D possibly TRBD2 on 5 matching bases. CDR3 length equals 14 residues. V lost 2 bases and J 2 bases, leaving 10 bases between the germline ends. Germline V gives CDR1 MDHEN, CDR2 SYDVKM. The CDR3: CASSLRGKAYEQYF. The CDR3 DNA reads as TGTGCCAGCAGTTTACGGGGTAAAGCCTACGAGCAGTACTTC.

The chain has TRBV6-5 and TRBJ1-5, with D unresolved. Germline loops: CDR1 MNHEY, CDR2 SVGAGI. The V end lost 2 bases, the J end lost 3 bases, and 5 bases lay between the germline ends. The length of the CDR3 is 13 residues. CDR3 sequence: CASSYRDNQPQHF. The CDR3 bases are TGTGCCAGCAGTTACCGGGACAATCAGCCCCAGCATTTT.

V usage is TRBV6-6 and J usage is TRBJ2-7, with TRBD1 matching 10 bases. CDR1 is MNHNY, CDR2 SVGAGI, per germline (reference sequence). With V trimmed by 5 bases and J by 6 bases, 7 bases remained unmatched. The length of the CDR3 is 14 residues. The CDR3 is CASSQRDRGAEQYF. The CDR3 region has the DNA TGTGCCAGCAGTCAAAGGGACAGGGGAGCCGAGCAGTACTTC.

The V gene is TRBV18, the J gene TRBJ2-5; TRBD1 agrees at 8 bases. Germline-derived CDR1 and CDR2 are KGHSH and LQKENI. J was trimmed by 1 base and V by 3 bases; bases with no gene match: 4. The CDR3 has 15 amino acids. CDR3 protein: CASSPRTGTQETQYF. In DNA form, the CDR3 reads TGTGCCAGCTCACCTCGGACAGGGACCCAAGAGACCCAGTACTTC.

V is TRBV7-2 and J is TRBJ2-1, with TRBD2 matching 9 bases. This CDR3 region has 14 residues. The J segment lost 9 bases and the V segment lost 5 bases, leaving 8 bases of the junction unmatched. The V gene's germline CDR1 is SGHTA and CDR2 FQGNSA. CDR3 sequence reads: CASSARTSVGEQFF. Here the CDR3 DNA reads TGTGCCAGCAGCGCTCGGACTAGCGTGGGTGAGCAGTTCTTC.

This chain uses TRBV7-2 with TRBJ2-1, with 12 bases lining up with TRBD2. Germline V gene lookup returns CDR1 SGHTA and CDR2 FQGNSA. V was clipped by 5 bases and J by 7 bases; unmatched bases: 9. The CDR3 extends over 16 amino acids. The chain's CDR3 is CASSPRPGLAGNEQFF. CDR3 bases: TGTGCCAGCAGCCCTCGTCCCGGACTAGCGGGGAATGAGCAGTTCTTC. The variable domain in full, completed from reference TRBV7-2 and TRBJ2-1, reads GAGVSQSPSNKVTEKGKDVELRCDPISGHTALYWYRQSLGQGLEFLIYFQGNSAPDKSGLPSDRFSAERTGGSVSTLTIQRTQQEDSAVYLCASSPRPGLAGNEQFFGPGTRLTVL.

This sequence joins TRBV28 and TRBJ2-7, with D possibly TRBD1 on 6 matching bases. The CDR3 runs 14 residues. The V end lost 6 bases, the J end lost 1 base, and 13 bases lay between the germline ends. CDR1 is MDHEN, CDR2 SYDVKM, per germline. CDR3 amino acids: CASRLTGKSYEQYF. In DNA, the CDR3 is TGTGCCAGCAGACTGACAGGAAAGTCCTACGAGCAGTACTTC.

This rearrangement joins TRBV27 to TRBJ2-1, with 9 bases matching TRBD2. Germline V gene lookup returns CDR1 MNHEY and CDR2 SMNVEV (reference sequence). The V gene end was trimmed by 3 bases and the J gene end by 9 bases; junction bases not matched to a gene: 15. This CDR3 is built from 17 residues. The CDR3 region has the DNA TGTGCCAGCAGTTTTAGGGTAGTGATAGCGGGAGTTAGTGAGCAGTTCTTC. Translation: CASSFRVVIAGVSEQFF.

The chain's CDR3 is CASSLGDRGGTEAFF. CDR3 DNA: TGTGCCAGCAGCTTAGGAGACAGGGGCGGCACTGAAGCTTTCTTT. The V gene is TRBV7-9, the J gene TRBJ1-1, with 8 nucleotides matching TRBD1. V shed 1 base, J shed 4 bases, and the junction held 5 bases outside the gene matches. CDR1 and CDR2 from the germline V gene are SEHNR and FQNEAQ (reference sequence). The CDR3 consists of 15 residues.

V usage is TRBV28 and J usage is TRBJ1-5; D is undetermined. The V gene lost 7 bases and the J gene lost 4 bases, with 11 bases spanning the gap. The CDR3 sequence is 13 residues long. Germline V gene lookup returns CDR1 MDHEN and CDR2 SYDVKM. CDR3 bases: TGTGCCAGCACCGCGAGGAGGAATCAGCCCCAGCATTTT. Encoded protein: CASTARRNQPQHF. Using reference TRBV28 and TRBJ1-5 for the parts outside the CDR3, the full variable domain is DVKVTQSSRYLVKRTGEKVFLECVQDMDHENMFWYRQDPGLGLRLIYFSYDVKMKEKGDIPEGYSVSREKKERFSLILESASTNQTSMYLCASTARRNQPQHFGDGTRLSIL.

In this sample, this clone turned up once. The chain links TRBV19 to TRBJ1-5, with D uncertain. The CDR3 runs 14 residues. V gave up 4 bases and J gave up 2 bases, with 9 bases separating them. Germline-derived CDR1 and CDR2 are LNHDA and SQIVND (reference sequence). CDR3 in DNA: TGTGCCAGTAGTAGGGAGCCGGGCAATCAGCCCCAGCATTTT. Translating it yields CASSREPGNQPQHF.

This rearrangement joins TRBV5-1 to TRBJ1-1, with D possibly being TRBD1 (5 bases). Deletions cut 2 bases from V and 7 bases from J, with 15 bases between. CDR3 size: 14 residues. Germline assignment: CDR1 SGHRS and CDR2 YFSETQ. The CDR3 nucleotides are TGCGCCAGCAGCTTCATAAGGGGCGACGGTGAAGCTTTCTTT. It translates to CASSFIRGDGEAFF.

This clone was seen only a few times. This chain connects TRBV7-2 to TRBJ1-2, with D perhaps TRBD1 (5 bases). Trimming cost V 0 bases and J 1 base, with 21 bases left between them. This CDR3 region has 19 residues. Germline loops: CDR1 SGHTA, CDR2 FQGNSA. The CDR3 DNA reads as TGTGCCAGCAGCTTAGCTCAGCGTGGACAACTCCAGTTTAACTATGGCTACACCTTC. Encoded protein: CASSLAQRGQLQFNYGYTF. The whole variable domain, filled in from reference TRBV7-2 and TRBJ1-2, reads GAGVSQSPSNKVTEKGKDVELRCDPISGHTALYWYRQSLGQGLEFLIYFQGNSAPDKSGLPSDRFSAERTGGSVSTLTIQRTQQEDSAVYLCASSLAQRGQLQFNYGYTFGSGTRLTVV.

The rearrangement links TRBV7-2 to TRBJ1-2, with D possibly matching TRBD1 (5 bases). The CDR3 extends over 13 amino acids. V was trimmed by 5 bases and J by 4 bases, leaving 11 bases between them. CDR1 SGHTA and CDR2 FQGNSA come from the germline V gene. The CDR3 protein is CASSPRAAYGYTF. Here the CDR3 DNA reads TGTGCCAGCAGCCCCAGGGCCGCCTATGGCTACACCTTC.

V usage is TRBV6-4 and J usage is TRBJ2-7; 8 positions agree with TRBD1. J lost 3 bases, V lost 4 bases, and 5 bases had no gene match. The CDR3 covers 14 residues. Germline V lookup: CDR1 MRHNA, CDR2 SNTAGT. The CDR3 DNA reads as TGTGCCAGCAGTGTGGGGACAGGAGACTACGAGCAGTACTTC. This encodes CASSVGTGDYEQYF.

The chain uses TRBV7-2 and TRBJ2-7, with a weak D call TRBD2 (5 bases). The CDR3 runs to 16 residues. From germline, CDR1 is SGHTA and CDR2 FQGNSA. V lost 1 base to trimming and J lost 2 bases, with 15 bases between them. CDR3 protein: CASSLVSSEAAYEQYF. CDR3 DNA: TGTGCCAGCAGCTTAGTAAGTTCGGAGGCGGCCTACGAGCAGTACTTC.

V gene TRBV3-1 (or the pseudogene TRBV3-2) combines with J gene TRBJ2-7; 7 nucleotides align to TRBD1. CDR3 length equals 14 residues. J gave up 2 bases and V 2 bases, and 3 bases lay outside the gene matches. Germline loops: CDR1 LGHDT, CDR2 YNNKEL (reference sequence). This chain's CDR3 is CASSQIGQAYEQYF. The CDR3 nucleotides read TGTGCCAGCAGCCAAATTGGACAGGCCTACGAGCAGTACTTC.

Many counts were recorded for this clone. The V call is TRBV27, the J call TRBJ2-2; possible D gene TRBD2, 5 bases. Trimming shortened V by 7 bases and J by 0 bases, and 12 bases separated the two germline ends. Germline CDR1 MNHEY, CDR2 SMNVEV (reference sequence). The CDR3 length is 15 residues. Written as DNA, the CDR3 is TGTGCCAGCACCTTACTAGGAGCGAACACCGGGGAGCTGTTTTTT. Translating gives CASTLLGANTGELFF.

J is TRBJ2-1 and V is TRBV23-1; 10 positions match TRBD1. TRBV23-1 is an open reading frame, and its role is uncertain. Germline trimming cut 3 bases from V and 5 bases from J; bases unmatched to any gene: 7. The CDR3 contains 16 residues. CDR3 bases: TGCGCCAGCAGTCAGACAGGGGGCACTGTGGACAATGAGCAGTTCTTC. It specifies CASSQTGGTVDNEQFF.

This chain links TRBV5-4 with TRBJ1-6; 7 bases fit TRBD1. Germline CDR1 and CDR2: SGHNT and YYREEE (reference sequence). This CDR3 region has 15 residues. The ends lost 0 bases at V and 6 bases at J; junction bases unmatched: 3. In DNA, the CDR3 is TGTGCCAGCAGCTTGGAGGCAGGGGGTAATTCACCCCTCCACTTT. Translated, it gives CASSLEAGGNSPLHF.

The rearrangement joins TRBV20-1 to TRBJ2-1; 9 nucleotides match TRBD2. Per the germline V gene, CDR1 is DFQATT and CDR2 is SNEGSKA (reference sequence). The CDR3 is made up of 14 amino acids. V was pared by 3 bases and J by 8 bases, with 8 bases of the junction left unmatched. The CDR3: CSASLAGGVYEQFF. The DNA for the CDR3 is TGCAGTGCTAGTTTGGCGGGAGGGGTCTATGAGCAGTTCTTC.

V is TRBV24-1 and J is TRBJ2-2, with D tentatively TRBD1 (5 bases). CDR3 length: 15 amino acids. Germline V CDR1 and CDR2: KGHDR, SFDVKD. V lost 4 bases to trimming and J lost 1 base, with 9 bases between them. The CDR3 reads CATSDPGQNTGELFF. The CDR3 coding sequence is TGTGCCACCAGTGACCCCGGACAGAACACCGGGGAGCTGTTTTTT.

The J gene is TRBJ2-1, the V gene TRBV13, with D hard to call. V dropped 7 bases and J dropped 9 bases, with 4 bases sitting between them. The CDR3 runs 9 residues. Germline lookup yields CDR1 PRHDT and CDR2 FYEKMQ (reference sequence). The CDR3 DNA reads TGTGCCAGCACGGGTGAGCAGTTCTTC. Amino acids: CASTGEQFF.

The V gene is TRBV10-3, the J gene TRBJ1-5; D uncertain. The V end was cut by 11 bases, the J end by 5 bases, with 10 bases between. Looked up from germline, CDR1 is ENHRY and CDR2 is SYGVKD. The CDR3 length is 11 residues. For the CDR3, the DNA is TGTGCCTCCAACGGGGATCAGCCCCAGCATTTT. It yields the protein CASNGDQPQHF.